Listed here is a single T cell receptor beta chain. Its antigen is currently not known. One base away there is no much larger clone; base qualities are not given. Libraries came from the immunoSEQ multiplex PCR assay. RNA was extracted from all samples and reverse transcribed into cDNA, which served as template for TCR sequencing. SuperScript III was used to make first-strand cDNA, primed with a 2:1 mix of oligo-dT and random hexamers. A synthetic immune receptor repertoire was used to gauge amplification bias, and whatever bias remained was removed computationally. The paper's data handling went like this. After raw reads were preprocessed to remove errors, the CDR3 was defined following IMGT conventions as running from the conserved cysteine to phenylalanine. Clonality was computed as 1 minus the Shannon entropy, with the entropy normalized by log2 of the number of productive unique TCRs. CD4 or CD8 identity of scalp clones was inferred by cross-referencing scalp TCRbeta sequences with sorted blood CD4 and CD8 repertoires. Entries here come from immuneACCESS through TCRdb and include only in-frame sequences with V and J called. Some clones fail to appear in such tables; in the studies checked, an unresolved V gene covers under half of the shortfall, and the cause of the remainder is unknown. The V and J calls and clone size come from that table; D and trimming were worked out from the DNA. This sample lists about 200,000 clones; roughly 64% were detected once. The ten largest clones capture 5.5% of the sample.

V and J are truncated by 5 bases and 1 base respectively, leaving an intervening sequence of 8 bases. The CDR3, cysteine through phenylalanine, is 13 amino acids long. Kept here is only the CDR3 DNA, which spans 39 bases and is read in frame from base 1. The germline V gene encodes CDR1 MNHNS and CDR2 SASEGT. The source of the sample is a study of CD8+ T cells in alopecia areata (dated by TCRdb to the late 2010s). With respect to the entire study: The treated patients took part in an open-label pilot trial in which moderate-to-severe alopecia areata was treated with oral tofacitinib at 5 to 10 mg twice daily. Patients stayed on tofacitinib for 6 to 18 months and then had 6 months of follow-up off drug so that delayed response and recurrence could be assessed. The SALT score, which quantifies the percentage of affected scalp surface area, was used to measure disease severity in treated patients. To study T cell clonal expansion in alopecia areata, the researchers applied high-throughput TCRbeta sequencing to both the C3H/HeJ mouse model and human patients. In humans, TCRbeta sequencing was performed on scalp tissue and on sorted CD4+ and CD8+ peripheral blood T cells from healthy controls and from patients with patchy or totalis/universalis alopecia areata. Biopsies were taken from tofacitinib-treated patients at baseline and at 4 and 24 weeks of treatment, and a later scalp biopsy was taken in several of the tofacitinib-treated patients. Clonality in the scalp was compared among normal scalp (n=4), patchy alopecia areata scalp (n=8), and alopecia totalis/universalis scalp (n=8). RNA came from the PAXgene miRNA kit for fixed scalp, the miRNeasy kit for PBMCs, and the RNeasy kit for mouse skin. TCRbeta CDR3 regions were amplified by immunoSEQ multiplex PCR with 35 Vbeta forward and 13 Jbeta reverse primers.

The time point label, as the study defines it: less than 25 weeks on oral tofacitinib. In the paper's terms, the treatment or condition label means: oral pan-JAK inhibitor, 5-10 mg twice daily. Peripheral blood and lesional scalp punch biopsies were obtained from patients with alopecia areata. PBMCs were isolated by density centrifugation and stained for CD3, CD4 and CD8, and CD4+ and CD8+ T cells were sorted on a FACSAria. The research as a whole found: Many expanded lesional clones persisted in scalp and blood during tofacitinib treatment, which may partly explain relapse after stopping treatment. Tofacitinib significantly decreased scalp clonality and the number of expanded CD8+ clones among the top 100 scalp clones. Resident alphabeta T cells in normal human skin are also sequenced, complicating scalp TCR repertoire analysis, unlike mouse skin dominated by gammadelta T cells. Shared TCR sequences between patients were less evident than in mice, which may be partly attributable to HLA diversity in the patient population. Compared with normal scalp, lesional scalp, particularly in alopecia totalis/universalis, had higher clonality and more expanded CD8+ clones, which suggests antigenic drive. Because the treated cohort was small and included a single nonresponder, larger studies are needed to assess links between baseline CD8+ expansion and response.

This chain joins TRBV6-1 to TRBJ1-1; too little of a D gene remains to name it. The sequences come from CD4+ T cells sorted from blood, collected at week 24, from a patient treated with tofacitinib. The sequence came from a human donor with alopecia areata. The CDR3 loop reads CASSQQKNTEAFF. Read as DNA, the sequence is TGTGCCAGCAGTCAACAGAAGAACACTGAAGCTTTCTTT.